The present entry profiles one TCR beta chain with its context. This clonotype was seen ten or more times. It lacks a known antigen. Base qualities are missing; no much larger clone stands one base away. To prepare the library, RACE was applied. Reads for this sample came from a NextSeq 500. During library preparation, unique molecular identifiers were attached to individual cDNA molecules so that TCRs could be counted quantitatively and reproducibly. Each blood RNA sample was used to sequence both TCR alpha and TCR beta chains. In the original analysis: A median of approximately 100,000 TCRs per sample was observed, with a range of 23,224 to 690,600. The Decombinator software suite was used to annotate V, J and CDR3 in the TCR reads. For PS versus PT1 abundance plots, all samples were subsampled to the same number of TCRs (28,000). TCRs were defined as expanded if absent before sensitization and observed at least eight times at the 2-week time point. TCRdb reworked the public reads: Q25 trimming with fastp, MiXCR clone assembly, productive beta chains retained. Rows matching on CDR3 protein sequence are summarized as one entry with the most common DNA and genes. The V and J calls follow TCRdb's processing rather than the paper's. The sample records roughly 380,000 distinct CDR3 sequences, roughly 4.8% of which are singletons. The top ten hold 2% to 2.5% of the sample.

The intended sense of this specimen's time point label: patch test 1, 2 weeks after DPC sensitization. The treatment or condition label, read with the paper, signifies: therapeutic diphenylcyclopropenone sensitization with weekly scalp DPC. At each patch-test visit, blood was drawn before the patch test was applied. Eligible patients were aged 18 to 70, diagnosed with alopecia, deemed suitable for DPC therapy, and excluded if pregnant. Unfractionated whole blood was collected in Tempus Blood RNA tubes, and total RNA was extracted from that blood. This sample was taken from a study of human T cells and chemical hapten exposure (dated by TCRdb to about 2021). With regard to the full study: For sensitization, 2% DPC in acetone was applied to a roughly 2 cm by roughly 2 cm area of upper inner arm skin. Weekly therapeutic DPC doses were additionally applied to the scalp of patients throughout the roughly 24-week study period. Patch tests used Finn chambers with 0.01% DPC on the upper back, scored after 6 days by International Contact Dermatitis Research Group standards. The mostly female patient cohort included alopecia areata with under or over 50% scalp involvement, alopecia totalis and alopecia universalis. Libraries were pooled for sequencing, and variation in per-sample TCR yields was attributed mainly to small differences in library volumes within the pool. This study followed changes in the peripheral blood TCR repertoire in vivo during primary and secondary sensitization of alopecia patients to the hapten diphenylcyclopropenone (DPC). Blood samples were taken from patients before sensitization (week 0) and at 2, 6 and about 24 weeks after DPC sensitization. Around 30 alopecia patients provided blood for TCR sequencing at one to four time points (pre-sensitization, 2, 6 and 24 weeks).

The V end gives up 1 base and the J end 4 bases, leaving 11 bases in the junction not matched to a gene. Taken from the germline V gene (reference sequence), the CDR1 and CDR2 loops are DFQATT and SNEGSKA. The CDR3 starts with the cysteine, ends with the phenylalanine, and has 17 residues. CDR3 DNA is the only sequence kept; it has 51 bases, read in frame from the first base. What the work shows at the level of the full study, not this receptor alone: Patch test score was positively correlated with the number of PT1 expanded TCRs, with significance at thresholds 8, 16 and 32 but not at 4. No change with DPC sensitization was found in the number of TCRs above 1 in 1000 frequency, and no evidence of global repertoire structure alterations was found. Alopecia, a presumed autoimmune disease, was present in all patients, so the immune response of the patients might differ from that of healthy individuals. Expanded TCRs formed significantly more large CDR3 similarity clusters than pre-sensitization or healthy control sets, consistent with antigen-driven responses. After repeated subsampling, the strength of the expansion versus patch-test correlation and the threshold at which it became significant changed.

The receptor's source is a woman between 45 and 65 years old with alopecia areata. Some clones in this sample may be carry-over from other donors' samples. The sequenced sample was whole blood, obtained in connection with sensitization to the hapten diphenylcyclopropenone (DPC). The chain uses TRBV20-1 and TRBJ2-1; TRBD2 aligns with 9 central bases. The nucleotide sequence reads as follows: TGCAGTGCTAGAGGGCCTAGCGGGAAATACGTTTACAATGAGCAGTTCTTC. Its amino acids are CSARGPSGKYVYNEQFF.